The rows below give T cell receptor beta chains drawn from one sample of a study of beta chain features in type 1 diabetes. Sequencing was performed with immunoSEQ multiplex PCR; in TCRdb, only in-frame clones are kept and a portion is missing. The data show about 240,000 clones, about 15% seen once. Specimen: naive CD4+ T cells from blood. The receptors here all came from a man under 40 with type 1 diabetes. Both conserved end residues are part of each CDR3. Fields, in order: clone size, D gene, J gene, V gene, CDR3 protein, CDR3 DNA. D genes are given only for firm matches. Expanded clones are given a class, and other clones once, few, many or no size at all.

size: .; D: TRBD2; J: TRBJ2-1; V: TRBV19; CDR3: CASSTQAGGPFDEQFF; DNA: TGTGCCAGTAGTACCCAAGCGGGAGGGCCTTTCGATGAGCAGTTCTTC
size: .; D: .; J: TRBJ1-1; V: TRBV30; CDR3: CAWSAGTGAEAFF; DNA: TGTGCCTGGAGTGCAGGGACGGGGGCTGAAGCTTTCTTT
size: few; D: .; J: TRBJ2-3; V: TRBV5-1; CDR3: CASRSRGDTQYF; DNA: TGCGCCAGCAGAAGTCGGGGGGATACGCAGTATTTT
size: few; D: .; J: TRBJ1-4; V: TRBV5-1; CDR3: CASSLEQAGEKLFF; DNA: TGCGCCAGCAGCTTGGAACAGGCGGGGGAAAAACTGTTTTTT
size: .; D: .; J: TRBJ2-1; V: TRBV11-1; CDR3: CASSLSPVTPAVF; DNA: TGTGCCAGCAGCTTAAGTCCTGTTACCCCGGCGGTCTTC
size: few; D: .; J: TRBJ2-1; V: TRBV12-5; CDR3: CASGPTSPSSYNEQFF; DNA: TGTGCTAGTGGTCCCACTTCCCCGAGCTCCTACAATGAGCAGTTCTTC
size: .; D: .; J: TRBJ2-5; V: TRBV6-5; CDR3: CASSRQGSQETQYF; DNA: TGTGCCAGCAGTCGCCAGGGGTCCCAAGAGACCCAGTACTTC
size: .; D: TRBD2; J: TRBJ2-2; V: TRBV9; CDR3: CASSVGGGQSTGELFF; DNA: TGTGCCAGCAGCGTAGGCGGGGGGCAGAGCACCGGGGAGCTGTTTTTT
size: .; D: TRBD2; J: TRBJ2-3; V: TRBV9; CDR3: CASSVAAGGLNTQYF; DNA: TGTGCCAGCAGCGTAGCAGCGGGGGGACTGAATACGCAGTATTTT
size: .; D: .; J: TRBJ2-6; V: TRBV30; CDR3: CAWTITGDSGANVLTF; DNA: TGTGCCTGGACCATTACCGGGGACTCTGGGGCCAACGTCCTGACTTTC
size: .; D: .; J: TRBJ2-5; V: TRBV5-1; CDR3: CASSLGGFTQETQYF; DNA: TGCGCCAGCAGCTTGGGGGGCTTTACCCAAGAGACCCAGTACTTC
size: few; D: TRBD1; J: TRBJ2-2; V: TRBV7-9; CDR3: CASSASRQGAGSGELFF; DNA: TGTGCCAGCAGCGCGTCCCGACAGGGGGCGGGTTCCGGGGAGCTGTTTTTT
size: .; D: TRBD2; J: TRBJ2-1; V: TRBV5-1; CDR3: CASSTSGRDELQFF; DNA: TGCGCCAGCAGCACTAGCGGGCGGGATGAGTTGCAGTTCTTC
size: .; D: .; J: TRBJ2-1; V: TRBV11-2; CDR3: CASSLDLRLGFYEQFF; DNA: TGTGCCAGCAGCTTAGATCTAAGACTAGGGTTTTATGAGCAGTTCTTC
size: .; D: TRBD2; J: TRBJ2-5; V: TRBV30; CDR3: CAWSGAGGQTQYF; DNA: TGTGCCTGGAGTGGAGCGGGAGGGCAGACCCAGTACTTC
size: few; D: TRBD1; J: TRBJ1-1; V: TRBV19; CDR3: CASSMDRAVNTEAFF; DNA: TGTGCCAGTAGTATGGACAGGGCGGTGAACACTGAAGCTTTCTTT
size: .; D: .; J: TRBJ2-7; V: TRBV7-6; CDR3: CASSSRVPSYEQYF; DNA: TGTGCCAGCAGCTCCAGGGTCCCCTCCTACGAGCAGTACTTC
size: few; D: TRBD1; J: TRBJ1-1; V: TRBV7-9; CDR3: CASSRLDRGNTEAFF; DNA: TGTGCCAGCAGCAGACTGGACAGGGGGAACACTGAAGCTTTCTTT
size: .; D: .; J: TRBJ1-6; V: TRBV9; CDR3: CASSVEGVQNSPLHF; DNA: TGTGCCAGCAGCGTAGAAGGGGTACAGAATTCACCCCTCCACTTT
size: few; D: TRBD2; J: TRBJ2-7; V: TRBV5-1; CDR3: CASSFTAGGPQNEQYF; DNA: TGCGCCAGCAGCTTTACGGCGGGAGGGCCCCAGAACGAGCAGTACTTC
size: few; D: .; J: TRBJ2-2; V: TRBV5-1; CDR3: CASSFRGELFF; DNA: TGCGCCAGCAGCTTCAGGGGGGAACTGTTTTTT
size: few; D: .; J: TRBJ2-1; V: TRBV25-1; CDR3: CASSHASAVSSYNEQFF; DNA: TGTGCCAGCAGCCATGCATCTGCGGTTAGCTCCTACAATGAGCAGTTCTTC
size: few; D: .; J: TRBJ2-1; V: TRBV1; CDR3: CTSSFRQISYNEQFF; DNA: TGCACCAGCAGCTTCCGACAGATCTCCTACAATGAGCAGTTCTTC
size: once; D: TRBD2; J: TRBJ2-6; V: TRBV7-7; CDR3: CASSRGGSGANVLTF; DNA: TGTGCTAGCAGCCGCGGGGGCTCTGGGGCCAACGTCCTGACTTTC
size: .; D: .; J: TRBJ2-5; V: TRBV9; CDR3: CASSFGQSGETQYF; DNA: TGTGCCAGCAGCTTCGGACAGTCAGGAGAGACCCAGTACTTC
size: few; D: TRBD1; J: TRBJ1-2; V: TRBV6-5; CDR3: CASGRGQNYGYTF; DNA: TGTGCCAGCGGACGGGGACAGAACTATGGCTACACCTTC
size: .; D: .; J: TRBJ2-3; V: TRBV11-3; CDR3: CASSFRSGSTDTQYF; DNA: TGTGCCAGCAGCTTTAGGAGCGGTAGCACAGATACGCAGTATTTT
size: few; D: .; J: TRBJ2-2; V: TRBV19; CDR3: CASSDGGLGTGELFF; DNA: TGTGCCAGTAGTGACGGGGGGCTCGGCACCGGGGAGCTGTTTTTT
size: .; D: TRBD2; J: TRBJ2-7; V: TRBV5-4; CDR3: CASSIGTSTLEQYF; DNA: TGTGCCAGCAGCATCGGGACTAGCACCCTTGAGCAGTACTTC
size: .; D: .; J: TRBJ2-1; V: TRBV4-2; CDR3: CASSQTGYNEQFF; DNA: TGTGCCAGCAGCCAAACAGGATACAATGAGCAGTTCTTC
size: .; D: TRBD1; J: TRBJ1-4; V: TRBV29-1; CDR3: CSVIGTGDEKLFF; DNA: TGCAGCGTTATCGGGACAGGGGACGAAAAACTGTTTTTT